This TCR beta chain was captured in a study of T cell repertoires in cytomegalovirus infection. Study-level information: Public TCR beta signature analysis indicated the presence of both CMV infection and matching HLA type.

This clonotype was picked up a small number of times. Antigen unknown. A single record per CDR3 protein comes from TCRdb applying MiXCR to the reads. The table has roughly 120,000 distinct CDR3 sequences, around 30% seen once. The V end was cut by 0 bases, the J end by 1 base, with 15 bases between. The germline V gene has CDR1 MNHEY and CDR2 SVGAGI. The CDR3 spans 18 residues. The receptor's source is a human donor in good health (CMV status not recorded). Some clones in this sample may be carry-over from other donors' samples. The chain joins TRBV6-5 to TRBJ2-2, with D hard to call. Here the sequenced sample was CD8+ T cells from cultured PBMCs, taken from culture after CMV antigen stimulation. Here the CDR3 reads CASSYSFGLNMNTGELFF. In nucleotides, the CDR3 is TGTGCCAGCAGTTACTCCTTCGGGCTGAACATGAACACCGGGGAGCTGTTTTTT.